This passage covers 7 T cell receptor beta chains from one sample sequenced in a study of Ad26.COV2.S vaccination and SARS-CoV-2 variants listed by TCRdb under 2021. The library was obtained by the immunoSEQ multiplex PCR assay. TCRdb provides this immuneACCESS table in a form limited to in-frame rearrangements. Some clones are lacking; in checked studies, under half of them reflect an unresolved V gene, and why the rest are absent is not known. Within this sample are some 640,000 clones, with roughly 90% of them counted one time only. Together, the top ten hold approximately 1.5% of the sample. The sample's treatment or condition label, decoded: around 19 received Ad26.COV2.S at low or high dose, single or two shots; 5 received placebo; per-sample allocation not given. For vaccine and placebo recipients, repertoires were sequenced using samples collected on day 63 after the first injection. Specimen: peripheral blood, collected in a trial of Ad26.COV2.S vaccine versus placebo. The receptors here all came from a person aged 18-65 years who received the Ad26.COV2.S COVID-19 vaccine or a placebo.

This clone was found a few times. This rearrangement joins TRBV19 to TRBJ1-6, with D uncertain. Deletions cut 1 base from V and 8 bases from J, with 6 bases between. Germline lookup yields CDR1 LNHDA and CDR2 SQIVND (reference sequence). There are 13 residues in the CDR3. This CDR3 is CASSIAGHSPLHF. For the CDR3, the DNA is TGTGCCAGTAGTATAGCGGGCCATTCACCCCTCCACTTT.

The chain combines TRBV5-8 with TRBJ1-5; 9 bases match TRBD1. The trim removed 3 bases at V and 3 bases at J, leaving 7 bases unmatched. Germline loops: CDR1 SGHTS, CDR2 YDEGEE. The CDR3 loop spans 16 amino acids. CDR3 bases: TGTGCCAGCAGCTCCGACAGGGGGTCGTACAATCAGCCCCAGCATTTT. Translated, it gives CASSSDRGSYNQPQHF. Full variable domain (remainder filled in from reference TRBV5-8 and TRBJ1-5): EAGVTQSPTHLIKTRGQQATLRCSPISGHTSVYWYQQALGLGLQFLLWYDEGEERNRGNFPPRFSGRQFPNYSSELNVNALELEDSALYLCASSSDRGSYNQPQHFGDGTRLSIL.

The V call is TRBV5-1, the J call TRBJ1-2, with 7 bases lining up with TRBD1. In germline, CDR1 is SGHRS, CDR2 YFSETQ. This CDR3 region has 14 residues. Trimming at V came to 4 bases and at J to 7 bases, leaving 10 bases not matched to a gene. CDR3 sequence (DNA): TGCGCCAGCAGCGCCCCGACAGGGATGAGTGGCTACACCTTC. This sequence encodes CASSAPTGMSGYTF.

The chain joins TRBV4-1 to TRBJ1-5; a possible D gene is TRBD1 (5 bases). V dropped 1 base and J dropped 6 bases, with 13 bases sitting between them. This CDR3 spans 15 amino acids. The germline CDR1 and CDR2 sequences are MGHRA and YSYEKL. The CDR3 sequence is CASSQASGGGQPQHF. Here the CDR3 DNA reads TGCGCCAGCAGCCAAGCTTCGGGGGGAGGTCAGCCCCAGCATTTT.

The CDR3 loop is CASSLSGSSYNEQFF. The CDR3 DNA sequence: TGCGCCAGCAGCCTTAGCGGCTCCTCCTACAATGAGCAGTTCTTC. The chain employs TRBV10-1 and TRBJ2-1, with D possibly being TRBD2 (6 bases). The CDR3 runs to 15 residues. Trimming shortened V by 6 bases and J by 0 bases, and 12 bases separated the two germline ends. Germline V lookup: CDR1 WNHNN, CDR2 SYGVQD (reference sequence).

The gene calls are TRBV29-1 and TRBJ1-4; tentatively, D is TRBD1 (5 bases). This CDR3 is built from 13 residues. Germline CDR1 and CDR2: SQVTM and ANQGSEA. With 4 bases removed from V and 8 bases from J, the gap between germline ends came to 14 bases. The chain's CDR3 is CSVGRGGEEKLFF. In DNA, the CDR3 is TGCAGCGTTGGAAGGGGAGGAGAAGAAAAACTGTTTTTT.

This clone was counted once. This rearrangement joins TRBV3-1 (or the pseudogene TRBV3-2) to TRBJ1-3; 11 bases map to TRBD1. The CDR3 runs 16 residues. The germline V gene encodes CDR1 LGHDT and CDR2 YNNKEL (reference sequence). With V trimmed by 1 base and J by 4 bases, 3 bases remained unmatched. The CDR3 sequence is CASSQGTGGKGNTIYF. The CDR3 DNA is TGTGCCAGCAGCCAAGGGACAGGGGGCAAAGGAAACACCATATATTTT.